This T cell receptor beta chain emerged from a study of T cell repertoires in cytomegalovirus infection. V lost 8 bases to trimming and J lost 4 bases; unmatched junction nucleotides: 9. There are 15 residues in the CDR3. CDR1 is MNHEY, CDR2 SVGAGI, per germline. TCRdb analysed the reads with MiXCR anew, one entry per CDR3 protein. This sample has hundreds of thousands of distinct CDR3 sequences; roughly 30% occur once, and the top ten carry 10% to 15%. This clonotype came up a few times. The antigen is unknown. Sequenced material: cultured CD8+ T cells from PBMCs, taken from culture after CMV antigen stimulation. J is TRBJ1-1 and V is TRBV6-5; 11 bases match TRBD1. This clonotype was sampled from a human donor in good health (CMV status not recorded). Some clones in this sample may be carry-over from other donors' samples. The CDR3 protein is CASLAGQGASTEAFF. CDR3 DNA: TGTGCCAGCCTCGCTGGACAGGGGGCGAGCACTGAAGCTTTCTTT.